Described below is a single T cell receptor (beta chain) sequence and its context. These data belong to a study of blood T cell repertoires in COVID-19. Study-level background: Some COVID-19 samples were acute and others convalescent; all came from the United States, Italy and Spain. PBMCs, B-cell-depleted T cells, or T cells provided the cDNA or gDNA that made up the material.

Methods used by the authors: Nucleated cell counts were estimated from reference gene primer amplification. Clones were sequenced by immunoSEQ multiplex PCR, and TCRdb holds only the in-frame ones, with some missing. Clone size and V and J calls were adopted from that table, with D and trimming inferred from the DNA. The sample holds 55,000 to 65,000 clones; under 85% are singletons and the top ten take approximately 3%. This CDR3 contains 15 residues. Germline lookup yields CDR1 MDHEN and CDR2 SYDVKM. The junction had 8 bases not matched to a gene; V was cut back by 6 bases and J by 5 bases. V and J are TRBV28 and TRBJ2-1, with 9 bases fitting TRBD2. Sequences were obtained from peripheral blood. This TCR derives from a man in his sixties with acute or convalescent COVID-19. In DNA form, the CDR3 reads TGTGCCAGCAGGCCAGCGGGGGGAATTCACAATGAGCAGTTCTTC. This codes for CASRPAGGIHNEQFF.